This TCR beta chain was identified in a study of blood T cell repertoires in COVID-19. Study context: Sites across the United States, Italy and Spain contributed samples from acute and convalescent COVID-19. Nucleic acid was either cDNA or gDNA, and it came from T cells, B-cell-depleted T cells, or PBMCs.

From germline, CDR1 is SGHAT and CDR2 FQNNGV. The V end was cut by 5 bases, the J end by 0 bases, with 8 bases between. CDR3 length equals 14 residues. Original methodology: Scientists estimated how many nucleated cells there were by amplifying reference gene primers. Sequencing used immunoSEQ multiplex PCR; TCRdb keeps in-frame clones, though not all of them. For V, J and clone size, that table is used; D and trimming come from the DNA. The table records approximately 250,000 clones, 80% to 90% of them present only once. The sequence came from a woman aged 70-85 years with COVID-19, enrolled during active disease. V gene TRBV11-2 combines with J gene TRBJ2-1; a weak D match, TRBD2 (6 bases). The specimen sequenced was peripheral blood. CDR3 loop: CASSPGGSYNEQFF. CDR3 coding DNA: TGTGCCAGCAGCCCCGGGGGCTCCTACAATGAGCAGTTCTTC.